This entry lists 9 T cell receptor beta chains sequenced from one sample in a study of T-cell reconstitution after alpha-beta-depleted transplantation in children (dated by TCRdb to 2016 to 2017). The library was obtained by PCR. Instrument on record: Illumina HiSeq 2500. TCR libraries were prepared with molecular barcoding, using unique molecular identifiers to normalize TCRbeta repertoire quantification. The public reads were reprocessed in TCRdb via fastp at Q25 and MiXCR, keeping in-frame beta chains. Rows merge per CDR3 protein into single entries with the most common DNA and genes. The sample yields about 980,000 distinct CDR3 sequences; roughly 29% were counted once. Of the sample, roughly 27% is held by the ten largest clones. In light of the paper, this sample's treatment or condition label describes: allogeneic hematopoietic cell transplantation with graft depleted of TCRalphabeta T cells and CD19 B cells.

Sequenced here: PBMCs, mostly from graft donor cells, sampled 360 days after TCRalphabeta/CD19-depleted stem cell transplant. These receptors all stem from a boy in the first two years of life who had a stem cell transplant for SCID, so the T cells may come from the graft donor.

Only a few counts were recorded for this clonotype. The chain employs TRBV2 and TRBJ2-5, with a tentative D call TRBD1 (6 bases). The V end was cut by 6 bases, the J end by 1 base, with 18 bases between. CDR1 and CDR2 from the germline V gene are SNHLY and FYNNEI. The CDR3 is 16 amino acids. CDR3 nucleotides: TGTGCCAGCAGCACTCCCCTCGGACAGTTCCAAGAGACCCAGTACTTC. Protein product: CASSTPLGQFQETQYF.

V usage is TRBV20-1 and J usage is TRBJ2-5; possibly TRBD2 for D (6 bases). The CDR3 covers 14 residues. Per germline, CDR1 DFQATT and CDR2 SNEGSKA (reference sequence). The ends were cut back, 6 bases at V and 4 bases at J, with 18 bases in the middle. The CDR3 here is CSARGLRLRETQYF. CDR3 nucleotides: TGCAGTGCGAGGGGACTCCGGCTTAGAGAGACCCAGTACTTC.

The rearrangement links TRBV20-1 to TRBJ2-3, with no clear D. V lost 5 bases to trimming and J lost 8 bases, with 8 bases between them. This CDR3 has 10 amino acids. CDR1 DFQATT and CDR2 SNEGSKA come from the germline V gene (reference sequence). CDR3 in amino acids: CSAELITQYF. In nucleotides, the CDR3 is TGCAGTGCTGAACTTATTACGCAGTATTTT.

The CDR3 is CASLDSQETQYF. CDR3 coding DNA: TGTGCCAGCCTTGACAGCCAAGAGACCCAGTACTTC. The chain has TRBV2 and TRBJ2-5, with a tentative D call TRBD1 (5 bases). This CDR3 has 12 amino acids. The V end was cut by 8 bases, the J end by 1 base, with 8 bases between. Germline V lookup: CDR1 SNHLY, CDR2 FYNNEI.

This clonotype was seen a handful of times. V is TRBV20-1 and J is TRBJ2-1; 7 positions match TRBD1. Germline trimming cut 6 bases from V and 7 bases from J; bases unmatched to any gene: 6. Per the germline V gene, CDR1 is DFQATT and CDR2 is SNEGSKA (reference sequence). The CDR3 length is 12 residues. The DNA of the CDR3 is TGCAGTGCGCCGACAGGGTGGAATGAGCAGTTCTTC. Translation: CSAPTGWNEQFF.

J is TRBJ2-7 and V is TRBV3-1, with D possibly being TRBD2 (6 bases). With 1 base removed from V and 9 bases from J, the gap between germline ends came to 16 bases. This CDR3 is 14 amino acids long. The V gene's germline CDR1 is LGHDT and CDR2 YNNKEL (reference sequence). CDR3 bases: TGTGCCAGCAGCCAAGGGGGGGACCTTACAGTGCAGTACTTC. The encoded protein is CASSQGGDLTVQYF.

J is TRBJ2-5 and V is TRBV12-3 or TRBV12-4, with TRBD1 identical over 12 bases. V lost 10 bases and J lost 5; bases outside the gene matches: 11. This CDR3 spans 15 amino acids. The CDR3 DNA sequence: TGTGCCACGTCGCCGGGACAGGGGGCTTTTGAGACCCAGTACTTC. It translates to CATSPGQGAFETQYF.

The V gene is TRBV12-3 or TRBV12-4, the J gene TRBJ2-3; perhaps TRBD2 as D (6 bases). This CDR3 has 14 residues. V was cut by 7 bases and J by 2 bases, with 13 bases left in between. CDR3 in amino acids: CASTPGLLTDTQYF. The DNA of the CDR3 is TGTGCCAGCACCCCCGGACTACTCACAGATACGCAGTATTTT.

The chain combines TRBV7-9 with TRBJ1-5, with D hard to call. The germline V gene encodes CDR1 SEHNR and CDR2 FQNEAQ (reference sequence). V lost 0 bases and J lost 6, with 9 bases in between. The CDR3 runs 14 residues. This CDR3 is CASSLAAESQPQHF. CDR3 sequence (DNA): TGTGCCAGCAGCTTAGCGGCCGAATCTCAGCCCCAGCATTTT.